Listed here are 14 T cell receptor beta chains from one sample, sequenced in a study of blood T cells in healthy people across ages. With a J-beta primer mix and a sample-barcoded 5' primer, a second PCR ran about 7 to 12 cycles. Each CDR3 protein gets one entry after TCRdb re-called the 5' RACE reads with MiXCR. There are hundreds of thousands of distinct CDR3 sequences in the sample; approximately 49% occur only once, and about an eighth lies in the top ten. The sequenced material came from blood. The receptors were sampled from a young man in good health.

This clonotype appeared a few times. The chain recombines TRBV7-2 with TRBJ2-1; D gene unclear. Per the germline V gene, CDR1 is SGHTA and CDR2 is FQGNSA. CDR3 length: 13 amino acids. Trimming took 5 bases from V and 9 from J, leaving 14 bases between them. CDR3 in amino acids: CASSTPLTPEQFF. The CDR3 DNA is TGTGCCAGCAGCACCCCCCTCACACCTGAGCAGTTCTTC. The variable domain in full, with the rest retrieved from reference TRBV7-2 and TRBJ2-1, is GAGVSQSPSNKVTEKGKDVELRCDPISGHTALYWYRQSLGQGLEFLIYFQGNSAPDKSGLPSDRFSAERTGGSVSTLTIQRTQQEDSAVYLCASSTPLTPEQFFGPGTRLTVL.

The sample holds a few counts of this clonotype. The chain links TRBV7-2 to TRBJ2-7; no reliable D call. V was pared by 7 bases and J by 0 bases, with 7 bases between. This CDR3 region has 12 residues. Germline V lookup: CDR1 SGHTA, CDR2 FQGNSA. CDR3 in DNA: TGTGCCAGCACGACTGACTCCTACGAGCAGTACTTC. Translating gives CASTTDSYEQYF.

The rearrangement joins TRBV12-5 to TRBJ2-4; D not resolved. V lost 2 bases, J lost 0 bases, and 11 bases lay in between. This CDR3 comprises 16 residues. The V gene's germline CDR1 is LGHNT and CDR2 FRNRAP. CDR3 residues: CASGLTTSLAKNIQYF. Here the CDR3 DNA reads TGTGCTAGTGGTTTGACCACATCGTTAGCCAAAAACATTCAGTACTTC.

The chain has TRBV20-1 and TRBJ2-2, with 8 positions matching TRBD1. With 5 bases clipped from V and 1 base from J, the junction kept 3 bases outside the gene matches. Per germline, CDR1 DFQATT and CDR2 SNEGSKA (reference sequence). This CDR3 has 14 residues. The CDR3 region is CSALGQGNTGELFF. The CDR3 DNA follows: TGCAGTGCTCTAGGACAGGGGAACACCGGGGAGCTGTTTTTT.

The chain is built from TRBV2 and TRBJ2-5; D possibly corresponds to TRBD1 (6 bases). CDR1 is SNHLY, CDR2 FYNNEI, per germline. The V and J ends lost 11 bases and 2 bases respectively, with 18 bases between them. The CDR3 extends over 14 amino acids. CDR3 bases: TGTGCCGGCTCGAGGGGGATTAATCAAGAGACCCAGTACTTC. The encoded protein is CAGSRGINQETQYF.

The table lists this clonotype with a few counts. The junction does not match germline at one end; this may be a read error. V is TRBV14 and J is TRBJ2-5; a possible D gene is TRBD1 (7 bases). The CDR3 spans 14 residues. Germline CDR1 SGHDN, CDR2 FVKESK. This CDR3 is CASSEDREVETQYF. The CDR3 nucleotides read TGTGCCAGCAGCGAAGACAGGGAGGTGGAGACCCAGTACTTC.

This chain links TRBV10-3 with TRBJ2-1, with D perhaps matching TRBD1 or TRBD2 (6 bases each). Germline V gives CDR1 ENHRY, CDR2 SYGVKD. Trimming left V 3 bases short and J 7 bases short, with 16 bases between. The CDR3 is 15 residues long. CDR3 sequence: CAISDWGAGMNEQFF. CDR3 nucleotides: TGTGCCATCAGTGACTGGGGGGCCGGTATGAATGAGCAGTTCTTC.

Only a few counts were recorded for this clonotype. The chain recombines TRBV29-1 with TRBJ2-7, with D possibly being TRBD1 (5 bases). CDR1 and CDR2 from the germline V gene are SQVTM and ANQGSEA. The length of the CDR3 is 13 residues. V was clipped by 2 bases and J by 4 bases, with 12 bases between them. For the CDR3, the DNA is TGCAGCGTTGAAATCAGGCAGGGTTACGAGCAGTACTTC. As protein: CSVEIRQGYEQYF.

The V call is TRBV12-3 or TRBV12-4, the J call TRBJ2-3; the D gene is possibly TRBD2 (6 bases). The length of the CDR3 is 15 residues. Deletions cut 3 bases from V and 1 base from J, with 11 bases between. Here the CDR3 reads CASSFSREGTDTQYF. The CDR3 nucleotides read TGTGCCAGCAGTTTCAGCAGGGAGGGCACAGATACGCAGTATTTT.

This clonotype was recorded a few times. The chain couples TRBV6-2 or TRBV6-3 to TRBJ2-1; 7 nucleotides agree with TRBD1. Losses at the gene ends were 7 bases for V and 6 bases for J; bases not matched to a gene: 3. This CDR3 contains 12 residues. Germline lookup yields CDR1 MNHEY and CDR2 SVGEGT. CDR3 sequence: CASNWDSNEQFF. The DNA of the CDR3 is TGTGCCAGCAACTGGGACAGCAATGAGCAGTTCTTC.

The V gene is TRBV28, the J gene TRBJ2-3; 7 bases map to TRBD1. Trimming took 3 bases from V and 0 from J; bases not matched to a gene: 12. Germline V lookup: CDR1 MDHEN, CDR2 SYDVKM. The CDR3 consists of 18 residues. CDR3 nucleotides: TGTGCCAGCAGTTTCTCCCCCGGGACAGTCTCTAGCACAGATACGCAGTATTTT. It yields the protein CASSFSPGTVSSTDTQYF.

A remark on this clonotype: One end of the junction is discordant with germline, which a read error may explain. The V and J genes are TRBV3-1 and TRBJ2-7; a possible D gene is TRBD2 (5 bases). Looked up from germline, CDR1 is LGHDT and CDR2 is YNNKEL (reference sequence). The CDR3 is 12 amino acids. CDR3: CASSQASYERYF. The CDR3 DNA is TGTGCCAGCAGCCAAGCTAGCTACGAGCGGTACTTC.

J is TRBJ2-7 and V is TRBV3-1, with 8 bases lining up with TRBD2. Germline CDR1 reads LGHDT; CDR2 reads YNNKEL (reference sequence). The length of the CDR3 is 15 residues. V lost 6 bases and J lost 2; bases outside the gene matches: 9. CDR3 in amino acids: CASRDSSGRPYEQYF. CDR3 nucleotides: TGTGCCAGCAGGGACTCTAGCGGGCGTCCCTACGAGCAGTACTTC.

V gene TRBV3-1 combines with J gene TRBJ1-6, with 7 bases identical to TRBD1. V gave up 6 bases and J gave up 6 bases; unmatched junction bases: 8. The germline gives CDR1 LGHDT, CDR2 YNNKEL (reference sequence). CDR3 length: 15 amino acids. CDR3 coding DNA: TGTGCCAGCAGGGAGGACAGGACCATTAATTCACCCCTCCACTTT. The encoded protein is CASREDRTINSPLHF.